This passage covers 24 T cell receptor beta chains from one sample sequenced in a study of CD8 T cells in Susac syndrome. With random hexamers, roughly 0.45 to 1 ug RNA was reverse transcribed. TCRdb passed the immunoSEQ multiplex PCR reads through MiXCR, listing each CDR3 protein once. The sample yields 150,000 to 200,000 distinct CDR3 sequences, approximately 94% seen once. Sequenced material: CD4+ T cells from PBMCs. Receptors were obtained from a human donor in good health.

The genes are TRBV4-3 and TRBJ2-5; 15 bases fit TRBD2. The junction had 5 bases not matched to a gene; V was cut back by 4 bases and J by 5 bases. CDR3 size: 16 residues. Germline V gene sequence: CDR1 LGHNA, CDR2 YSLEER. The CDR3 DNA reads TGCGCCAGCAGCCCAGGACTAGCGGGAGGGCCTGAGACCCAGTACTTC. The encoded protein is CASSPGLAGGPETQYF.

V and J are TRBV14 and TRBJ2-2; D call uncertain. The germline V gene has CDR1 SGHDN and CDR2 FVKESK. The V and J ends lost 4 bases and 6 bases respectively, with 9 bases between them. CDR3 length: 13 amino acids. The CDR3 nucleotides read TGTGCCAGCAGCCTCAGCCGTCCCGGGGAGCTGTTTTTT. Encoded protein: CASSLSRPGELFF.

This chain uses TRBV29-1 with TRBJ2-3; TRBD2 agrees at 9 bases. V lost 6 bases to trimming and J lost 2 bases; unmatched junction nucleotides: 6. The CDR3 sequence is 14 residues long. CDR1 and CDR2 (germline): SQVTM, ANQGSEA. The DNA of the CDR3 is TGCAGCGTCGTGACTAGCGGATACACAGATACGCAGTATTTT. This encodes CSVVTSGYTDTQYF.

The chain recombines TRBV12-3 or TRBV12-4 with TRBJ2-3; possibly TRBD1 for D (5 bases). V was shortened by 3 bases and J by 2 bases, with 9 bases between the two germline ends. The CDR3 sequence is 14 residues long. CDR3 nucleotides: TGTGCCAGCAGTTTGGCAGGGATCACAGATACGCAGTATTTT. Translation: CASSLAGITDTQYF.

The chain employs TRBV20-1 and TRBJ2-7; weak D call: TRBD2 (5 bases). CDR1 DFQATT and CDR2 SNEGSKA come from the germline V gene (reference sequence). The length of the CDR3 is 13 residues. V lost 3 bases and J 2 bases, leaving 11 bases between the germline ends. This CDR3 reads CSASPGTTYEQYF. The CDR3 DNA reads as TGCAGTGCTAGTCCGGGAACCACCTACGAGCAGTACTTC.

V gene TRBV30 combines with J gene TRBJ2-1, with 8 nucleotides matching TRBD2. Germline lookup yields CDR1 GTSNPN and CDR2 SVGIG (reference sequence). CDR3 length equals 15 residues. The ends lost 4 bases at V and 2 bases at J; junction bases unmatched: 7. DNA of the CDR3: TGTGCCTGGACCTTAGCGGGAATGACCTACAATGAGCAGTTCTTC. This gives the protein CAWTLAGMTYNEQFF.

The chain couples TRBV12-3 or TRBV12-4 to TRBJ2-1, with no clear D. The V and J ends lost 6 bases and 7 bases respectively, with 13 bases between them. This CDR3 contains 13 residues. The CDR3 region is CASSPHRANEQFF. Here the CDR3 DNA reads TGTGCCAGCAGCCCACATCGAGCAAATGAGCAGTTCTTC.

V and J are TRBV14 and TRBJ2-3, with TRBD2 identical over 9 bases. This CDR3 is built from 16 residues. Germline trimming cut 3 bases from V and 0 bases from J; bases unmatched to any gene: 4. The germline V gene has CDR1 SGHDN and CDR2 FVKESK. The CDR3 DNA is TGTGCCAGCAGCCAGATTAGCGGGAGAAGCACAGATACGCAGTATTTT. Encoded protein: CASSQISGRSTDTQYF.

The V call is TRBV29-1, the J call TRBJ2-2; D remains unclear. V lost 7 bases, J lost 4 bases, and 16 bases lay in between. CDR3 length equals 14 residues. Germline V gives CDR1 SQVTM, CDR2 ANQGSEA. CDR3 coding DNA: TGCAGCGGAGAGTGGGGAATAGCCACCGGGGAGCTGTTTTTT. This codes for CSGEWGIATGELFF.

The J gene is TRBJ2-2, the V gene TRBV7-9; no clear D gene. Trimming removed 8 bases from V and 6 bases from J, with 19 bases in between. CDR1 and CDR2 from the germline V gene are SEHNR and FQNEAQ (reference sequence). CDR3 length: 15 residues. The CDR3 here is CASGMGTQPAGELFF. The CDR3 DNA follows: TGTGCCAGCGGGATGGGCACCCAGCCCGCCGGGGAGCTGTTTTTT.

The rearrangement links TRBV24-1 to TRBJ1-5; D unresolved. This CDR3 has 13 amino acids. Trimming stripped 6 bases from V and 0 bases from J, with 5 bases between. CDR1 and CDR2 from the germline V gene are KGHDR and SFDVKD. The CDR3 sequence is CATSTSSNQPQHF. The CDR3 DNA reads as TGTGCCACCAGTACGTCTAGCAATCAGCCCCAGCATTTT.

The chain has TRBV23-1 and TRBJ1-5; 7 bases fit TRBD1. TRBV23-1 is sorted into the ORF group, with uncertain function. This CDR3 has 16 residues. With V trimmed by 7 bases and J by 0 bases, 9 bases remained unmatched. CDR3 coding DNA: TGCGCCAGCACCCCTCAGGGGACAGATAGCAATCAGCCCCAGCATTTT. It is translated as CASTPQGTDSNQPQHF.

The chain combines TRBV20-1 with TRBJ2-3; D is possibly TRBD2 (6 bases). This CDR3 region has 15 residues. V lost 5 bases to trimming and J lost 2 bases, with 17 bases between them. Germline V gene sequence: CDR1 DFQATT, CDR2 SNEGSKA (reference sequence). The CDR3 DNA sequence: TGCAGTGCTCCACCCGGAGGGAGATCCACAGATACGCAGTATTTT. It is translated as CSAPPGGRSTDTQYF.

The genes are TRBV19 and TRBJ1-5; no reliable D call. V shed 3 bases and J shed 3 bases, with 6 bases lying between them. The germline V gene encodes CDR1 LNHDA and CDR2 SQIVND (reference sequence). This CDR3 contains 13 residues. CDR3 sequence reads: CASSITDNQPQHF. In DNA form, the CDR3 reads TGTGCCAGTAGTATTACAGACAATCAGCCCCAGCATTTT.

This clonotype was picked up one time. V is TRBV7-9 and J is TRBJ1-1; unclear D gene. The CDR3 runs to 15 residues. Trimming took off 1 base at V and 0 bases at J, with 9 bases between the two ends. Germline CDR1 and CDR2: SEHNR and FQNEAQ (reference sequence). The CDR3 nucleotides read TGTGCCAGCAGCTTAGTACCGGTAATGAACACTGAAGCTTTCTTT. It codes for CASSLVPVMNTEAFF. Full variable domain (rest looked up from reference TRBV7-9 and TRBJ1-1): DTGVSQNPRHKITKRGQNVTFRCDPISEHNRLYWYRQTLGQGPEFLTYFQNEAQLEKSRLLSDRFSAERPKGSFSTLEIQRTEQGDSAMYLCASSLVPVMNTEAFFGQGTRLTVV.

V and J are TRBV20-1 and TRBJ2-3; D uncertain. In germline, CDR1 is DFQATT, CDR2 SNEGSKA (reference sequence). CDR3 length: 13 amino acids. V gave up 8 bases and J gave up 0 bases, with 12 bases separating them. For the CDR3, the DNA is TGCAGTCCCGGTATTAGGAGCACAGATACGCAGTATTTT. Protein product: CSPGIRSTDTQYF.

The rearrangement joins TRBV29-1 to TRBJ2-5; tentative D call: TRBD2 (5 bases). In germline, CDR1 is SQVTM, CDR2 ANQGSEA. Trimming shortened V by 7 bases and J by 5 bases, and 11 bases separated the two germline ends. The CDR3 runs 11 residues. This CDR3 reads CSGRGRETQYF. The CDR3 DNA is TGCAGCGGCCGAGGGCGGGAGACCCAGTACTTC.

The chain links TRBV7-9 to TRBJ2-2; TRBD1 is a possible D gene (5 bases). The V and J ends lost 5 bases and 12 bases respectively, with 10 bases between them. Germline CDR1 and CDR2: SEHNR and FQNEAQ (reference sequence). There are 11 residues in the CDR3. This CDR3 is CASSPQGQLFF. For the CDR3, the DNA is TGTGCCAGCAGCCCGCAGGGTCAGCTGTTTTTT.

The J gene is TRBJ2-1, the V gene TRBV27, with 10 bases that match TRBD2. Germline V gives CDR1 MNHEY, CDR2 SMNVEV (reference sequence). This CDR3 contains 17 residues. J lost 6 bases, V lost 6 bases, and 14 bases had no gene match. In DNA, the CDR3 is TGTGCCAGCAGCTATAGAGCGGGAGGGCCAGTAAGCAATGAGCAGTTCTTC. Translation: CASSYRAGGPVSNEQFF.

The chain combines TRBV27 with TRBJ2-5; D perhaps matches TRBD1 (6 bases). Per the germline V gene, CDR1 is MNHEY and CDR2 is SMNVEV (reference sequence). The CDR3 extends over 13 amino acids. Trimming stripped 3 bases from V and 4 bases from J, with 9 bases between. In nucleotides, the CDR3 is TGTGCCAGCAGTTTTAGGACAGCAGAGACCCAGTACTTC. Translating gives CASSFRTAETQYF.

The CDR3 DNA is TGCAGTGCTAGAGATGGCTCCTATGGCTACACCTTC. Amino acid sequence: CSARDGSYGYTF. The V and J genes are TRBV20-1 and TRBJ1-2; D uncertain. The germline V and J ends were trimmed by 0 bases and 4 bases, with 6 bases remaining between them. Germline lookup yields CDR1 DFQATT and CDR2 SNEGSKA (reference sequence). This CDR3 has 12 residues.

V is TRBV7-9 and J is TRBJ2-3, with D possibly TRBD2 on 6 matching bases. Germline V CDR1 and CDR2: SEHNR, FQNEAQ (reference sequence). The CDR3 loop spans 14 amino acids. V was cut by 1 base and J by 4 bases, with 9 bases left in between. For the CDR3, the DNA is TGTGCCAGCAGCTTAGACGGGAGTGCAGATACGCAGTATTTT. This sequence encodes CASSLDGSADTQYF.

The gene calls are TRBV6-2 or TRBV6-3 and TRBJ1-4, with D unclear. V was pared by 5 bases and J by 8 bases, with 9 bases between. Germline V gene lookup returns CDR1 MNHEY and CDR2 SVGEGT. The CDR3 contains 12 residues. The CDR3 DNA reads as TGTGCCAGCAGTCCCGACGGGGAAAAACTGTTTTTT. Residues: CASSPDGEKLFF.

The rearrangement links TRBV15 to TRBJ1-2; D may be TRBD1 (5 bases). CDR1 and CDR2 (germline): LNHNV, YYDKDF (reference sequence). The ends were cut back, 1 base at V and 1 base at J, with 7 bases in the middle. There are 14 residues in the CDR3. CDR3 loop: CATSRGDVNYGYTF. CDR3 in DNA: TGTGCCACCAGCAGAGGGGACGTTAACTATGGCTACACCTTC.